A single T cell receptor (beta chain) is shown here with its context. These data are taken from a study of blood T cell repertoires in COVID-19. Study context: In each case, the material was cDNA or gDNA derived from T cells, B-cell-depleted T cells, or PBMCs.

Participants had their cohort set by participant-reported clinical history. Cohort 3 donors were reported recovered after two negative PCRs, clearance, or symptom resolution. Profiled with immunoSEQ multiplex PCR; TCRdb holds only in-frame clones, not every one. The sample has approximately 500,000 clones, 85% to 90% seen once. The receptor comes from a woman between 40 and 50 years old who had recovered from COVID-19. Sequencing was carried out using PBMCs or T cells enriched from blood (not recorded which).

CDR3: CATSDPGGLAGRNEQFF. CDR3 DNA sequence: TGTGCCACCAGTGACCCTGGGGGACTAGCGGGACGCAATGAGCAGTTCTTC. This sequence joins TRBV24-1 and TRBJ2-1; 13 bases are a match to TRBD2. With 4 bases clipped from V and 6 bases from J, the junction kept 8 bases outside the gene matches. The CDR3 totals 17 residues. CDR1 and CDR2 (germline): KGHDR, SFDVKD.